These 18 T cell receptor beta chains were all obtained from the same sample, sequenced in a study of shared clonotypes between healthy human individuals. Assay used: immunoSEQ multiplex PCR; TCRdb lists only in-frame clones, some missing. The table shows approximately 500,000 clones, with about 80% occurring only once. Sample: PBMCs. The receptors were sampled from a woman aged 40 to 50 in good health. Some clones in this sample may be carry-over from other donors' samples.

V gene TRBV7-2 combines with J gene TRBJ1-1; TRBD1 is a possible D gene (5 bases). Trimming stripped 5 bases from V and 1 base from J, with 14 bases between. The CDR3 is 15 residues long. Germline V gives CDR1 SGHTA, CDR2 FQGNSA. CDR3 nucleotides: TGTGCCAGCAGCCAGGGACTCCTGCGGAACACTGAAGCTTTCTTT. Amino acids: CASSQGLLRNTEAFF.

The rearrangement uses TRBV27 and TRBJ2-5, with D possibly TRBD2 on 5 matching bases. From germline, CDR1 is MNHEY and CDR2 SMNVEV (reference sequence). The CDR3 extends over 15 amino acids. V lost 2 bases, J lost 5 bases, and 15 bases lay in between. The chain's CDR3 is CASSLRFGMRETQYF. CDR3 nucleotides: TGTGCCAGCAGTTTAAGGTTCGGGATGCGGGAGACCCAGTACTTC.

The rearrangement joins TRBV6-6 to TRBJ2-2, with D unclear. The V and J ends lost 5 bases and 3 bases respectively, with 7 bases between them. Germline loops: CDR1 MNHNY, CDR2 SVGAGI (reference sequence). The CDR3 consists of 13 residues. DNA of the CDR3: TGTGCCAGCAGTGCGGACGACACCGGGGAGCTGTTTTTT. Residues: CASSADDTGELFF.

The chain links TRBV5-1 to TRBJ1-1; the D gene is possibly TRBD1 (5 bases). Germline V gene data show CDR1 as SGHRS and CDR2 as YFSETQ. V lost 5 bases and J 3 bases, leaving 20 bases between the germline ends. The CDR3 length is 16 residues. The DNA of the CDR3 is TGCGCCAGCAGAGAGGGGTCATTGGGGGAGGACACTGAAGCTTTCTTT. This translates into CASREGSLGEDTEAFF.

The CDR3, as DNA: TGTGCCACCAGCAGAGGCGGCCCCCGGGAAAAACTGTTTTTT. Protein product: CATSRGGPREKLFF. The chain couples TRBV15 to TRBJ1-4; no firm D call. The length of the CDR3 is 14 residues. V lost 1 base and J lost 8, with 11 bases in between. Germline V gives CDR1 LNHNV, CDR2 YYDKDF (reference sequence).

This rearrangement joins TRBV6-6 to TRBJ1-5; no firm D call. Deletions cut 0 bases from V and 4 bases from J, with 13 bases between. This CDR3 is 16 amino acids long. The germline gives CDR1 MNHNY, CDR2 SVGAGI (reference sequence). DNA of the CDR3: TGTGCCAGCAGTTACTCCCCACGGCCCCAAAATCAGCCCCAGCATTTT. It encodes CASSYSPRPQNQPQHF.

This clone was counted a few times. The chain uses TRBV11-2 and TRBJ1-2; no definite D call. The V gene's germline CDR1 is SGHAT and CDR2 FQNNGV. Trimming stripped 5 bases from V and 5 bases from J, with 9 bases between. The CDR3 spans 12 residues. This chain's CDR3 is CASSVGLYGYTF. CDR3 nucleotides: TGTGCCAGCAGCGTCGGACTTTATGGCTACACCTTC. The entire variable domain, with the rest obtained from reference TRBV11-2 and TRBJ1-2, is as follows: EAGVAQSPRYKIIEKRQSVAFWCNPISGHATLYWYQQILGQGPKLLIQFQNNGVVDDSQLPKDRFSAERLKGVDSTLKIQPAKLEDSAVYLCASSVGLYGYTFGSGTRLTVV.

The chain links TRBV7-9 to TRBJ2-7; 9 positions match TRBD1. Germline CDR1 is SEHNR and CDR2 is FQNEAQ (reference sequence). V was pared by 5 bases and J by 1 base, with 6 bases of the junction left unmatched. This CDR3 is 15 amino acids long. The CDR3 DNA is TGTGCCAGCAGCGTAGAAGGGACAGGGTCCTACGAGCAGTACTTC. Its translation is CASSVEGTGSYEQYF.

The chain has TRBV29-1 and TRBJ2-5, with a tentative D call TRBD2 (6 bases). Trimming removed 4 bases from V and 7 bases from J, with 16 bases in between. CDR1 SQVTM and CDR2 ANQGSEA come from the germline V gene. The CDR3 has 13 amino acids. The CDR3 protein is CSVVRGGEGTQYF. Written as DNA, the CDR3 is TGCAGCGTTGTTCGGGGCGGGGAAGGGACCCAGTACTTC. Based on the CDR3 plus reference TRBV29-1 and TRBJ2-5, the full variable domain is SAVISQKPSRDICQRGTSLTIQCQVDSQVTMMFWYRQQPGQSLTLIATANQGSEATYESGFVIDKFPISRPNLTFSTLTVSNMSPEDSSIYLCSVVRGGEGTQYFGPGTRLLVL.

The chain joins TRBV7-8 to TRBJ2-7; 8 positions agree with TRBD1. The CDR3 spans 15 residues. Germline CDR1 reads SGHVS; CDR2 reads FQNEAQ. The junction had 7 bases not matched to a gene; V was cut back by 1 base and J by 5 bases. CDR3 sequence reads: CASSLGQGPRHEQYF. In DNA form, the CDR3 reads TGTGCCAGCAGCTTAGGACAGGGGCCGCGGCACGAGCAGTACTTC.

This clone was recorded many times. V and J are TRBV7-8 and TRBJ2-7; no clear D gene. CDR1 and CDR2 (germline): SGHVS, FQNEAQ. V lost 1 base to trimming and J lost 2 bases, with 12 bases between them. This CDR3 spans 15 amino acids. For the CDR3, the DNA is TGTGCCAGCAGCTTAGGGGCCAGCGTAACCTACGAGCAGTACTTC. Its protein is CASSLGASVTYEQYF.

This clone has just a few counts. The rearrangement links TRBV18 to TRBJ2-5; TRBD1 or TRBD2 may be the D gene (5 bases each). The DNA matches TRBJ2-7 better at its end, which makes the J call doubtful. The length of the CDR3 is 15 residues. Germline-derived CDR1 and CDR2 are KGHSH and LQKENI. In nucleotides, the CDR3 is TGTGCCAGCTCACCCCCGGGACGGCAGATGGGCGAGCAGTACTTC. As protein: CASSPPGRQMGEQYF.

The genes are TRBV5-6 and TRBJ2-3; 10 bases map to TRBD2. V shed 4 bases, J shed 2 bases, and the junction held 7 bases outside the gene matches. CDR1 and CDR2 (germline): SGHDT, YYEEEE. This CDR3 is 16 amino acids long. CDR3 sequence (DNA): TGTGCCAGCAGCAAAAGGACTAGCGGAACCACAGATACGCAGTATTTT. It encodes CASSKRTSGTTDTQYF.

V gene TRBV6-5 combines with J gene TRBJ1-4, with D possibly matching TRBD1 (5 bases). Germline assignment: CDR1 MNHEY and CDR2 SVGAGI. V shed 2 bases and J shed 4 bases, with 11 bases lying between them. The CDR3 loop spans 15 amino acids. CDR3 region: CASSYEGGGNEKLFF. The CDR3 region has the DNA TGTGCCAGCAGTTACGAGGGCGGGGGTAATGAAAAACTGTTTTTT.

The gene calls are TRBV4-3 and TRBJ2-2, with 9 bases identical to TRBD2. V gave up 4 bases and J gave up 6 bases; unmatched junction bases: 9. CDR3 length: 16 amino acids. Per germline, CDR1 LGHNA and CDR2 YSLEER. DNA of the CDR3: TGCGCCAGCAGCCCCCGCAGCGGGAGGCCCCCCGGGGAGCTGTTTTTT. Protein: CASSPRSGRPPGELFF.

The chain employs TRBV19 and TRBJ1-2; the match to TRBD1 covers 7 bases. V was pared by 5 bases and J by 7 bases, with 4 bases of the junction left unmatched. The CDR3 loop spans 12 amino acids. The germline CDR1 and CDR2 sequences are LNHDA and SQIVND (reference sequence). The CDR3 DNA reads as TGTGCCAGTAGTGTCGACAGGGTTGGCTACACCTTC. Translation: CASSVDRVGYTF.

This chain joins TRBV28 and TRBJ1-2, with D possibly being TRBD1 (5 bases). The germline V gene encodes CDR1 MDHEN and CDR2 SYDVKM. There are 14 residues in the CDR3. Trimming cost V 3 bases and J 7 bases, with 15 bases left between them. The CDR3 region is CASSLPSGPRGYTF. The CDR3 DNA follows: TGTGCCAGCAGTTTGCCCTCGGGACCCCGTGGCTACACCTTC.

The rearrangement links TRBV30 to TRBJ1-4; 7 bases match TRBD1. After removal of 3 bases from V and 3 bases from J, the junction contained 13 bases not matched to a gene. CDR3 length: 17 residues. Germline CDR1 GTSNPN, CDR2 SVGIG (reference sequence). CDR3: CAWSPRQGTPANEKLFF. The CDR3 bases are TGTGCCTGGAGCCCCCGACAGGGCACCCCCGCTAATGAAAAACTGTTTTTT.